This T cell receptor (beta chain) was obtained from a study of T cells in Graves' hyperthyroidism and ophthalmopathy. The V gene end was trimmed by 4 bases and the J gene end by 6 bases; junction bases not matched to a gene: 9. The CDR3 extends over 16 amino acids. The germline CDR1 and CDR2 sequences are SGHRS and YFSETQ. Details on this clonotype: Its antigen is still unknown.

What was amplified from RNA transcripts were TCR beta CDR3 regions. Using the HTBI primer set, a first-round RT-PCR was run on the TCR CDR3. TCRdb fed the multiplex PCR reads into MiXCR, producing one record per CDR3 protein. The sample contains nearly 600,000 distinct CDR3 sequences, roughly 14% of which appear only once. Overall study findings and caveats: Expanded thyroid clonotypes (above 0.001) were mostly also found in blood.

The sample was blood. The chain recombines TRBV5-1 with TRBJ2-1, with 11 positions matching TRBD2. This clonotype was sampled from a woman between 25 and 40 years old with Graves' hyperthyroidism that later progressed to Graves' ophthalmopathy. The CDR3 sequence: CASSQASGGRGNEQFF. CDR3 nucleotides: TGCGCCAGCAGCCAGGCTAGCGGGGGGAGGGGCAATGAGCAGTTCTTC.